The T cell receptor beta chain described here comes from a study of T cell responses to AZD1222 COVID-19 vaccine. Study in general: Whether given at about 4 or about 12 weeks, second doses were pooled.

About this clone: Its antigen is unidentified.

Study conclusions and caveats: The study found vaccine-associated CD4 TCRs spanning spike, dominant at 160-218 and 743-854. Repertoire collection took place solely once the T cell response had peaked. Possibly, clonal diversity was underestimated; donors were largely white British and included more females.

The repertoire was sequenced with immunoSEQ multiplex PCR; TCRdb's copy has only in-frame clones and lacks some. The sample contains 120,000 or so clones, 86% of which appear only once. The CDR3 has 14 residues. In germline, CDR1 is MNHEY, CDR2 SVGAGI. V trimming: 7 bases; J trimming: 2 bases; junction bases outside the gene matches: 4. The receptor was isolated from an adult in good health. The input for sequencing was peripheral blood, taken on day 0 of AZD1222 vaccination. This chain links TRBV6-5 with TRBJ2-7; 11 positions agree with TRBD1. This CDR3 is CASTRTGGPYEQYF. In DNA form, the CDR3 reads TGTGCCAGCACTCGGACAGGGGGCCCCTACGAGCAGTACTTC.